These T cell receptor beta chains were read from a single sample in a study of T cell repertoires in aging, cancer and after chemotherapy. Via MiXCR, TCRdb re-called the multiplex PCR reads, giving one row per CDR3 protein. The data contain 500 to 700 distinct CDR3 sequences, 33% of them singletons. The sequenced sample consisted of blood. Receptors originate from a human donor with a blood cancer. Each CDR3 is given with its conserved first and last residue. D genes are given only for firm matches. Size is stated for part of the rows, as once, few or many counts, or as a class when the clone is expanded.

d_gene: -
j_gene: TRBJ2-5
abundance: medium-sized
v_gene: TRBV7-9
len: 13
CDR3nt: TGTGCCAGCAGCCCGAGGGCGGGAGAGACCCAGTACTTC
CDR3aa: CASSPRAGETQYF

d_gene: TRBD2
j_gene: TRBJ2-7
abundance: once
v_gene: TRBV7-2
len: 17
CDR3nt: TGTGCCAGCAGCTCAAGGAGTTCAAGCGGGAGGGGGTACGAGCAGTACTTC
CDR3aa: CASSSRSSSGRGYEQYF

d_gene: -
j_gene: TRBJ2-1
abundance: -
v_gene: TRBV7-2
len: 13
CDR3nt: TGTGCCAGCAGCGGACAAGGGGACAATGAGCAGTTCTTC
CDR3aa: CASSGQGDNEQFF

d_gene: TRBD2
j_gene: TRBJ2-3
abundance: medium-sized
v_gene: TRBV10-3
len: 14
CDR3nt: TGTGCCAACGGTGCTAGCGGAGGCACAGATACGCAGTATTTT
CDR3aa: CANGASGGTDTQYF

d_gene: TRBD2
j_gene: TRBJ2-1
abundance: -
v_gene: TRBV30
len: 14
CDR3nt: TGTGCCTGGGGATTAGCGGGAACCTACAATGAGCAGTTCTTC
CDR3aa: CAWGLAGTYNEQFF

d_gene: -
j_gene: TRBJ2-7
abundance: -
v_gene: TRBV28
len: 14
CDR3nt: TGTGCCAGCAGTTTAAGGCAGAGTTACTACGAGCAGTACTTC
CDR3aa: CASSLRQSYYEQYF

d_gene: -
j_gene: TRBJ2-3
abundance: medium-sized
v_gene: TRBV11-2
len: 14
CDR3nt: TGTGCCAGCAGCTTAGGGACTTTCCGTAACCCGCAGTATTTT
CDR3aa: CASSLGTFRNPQYF

d_gene: TRBD1
j_gene: TRBJ2-5
abundance: medium-sized
v_gene: TRBV6-2/TRBV6-3
len: 15
CDR3nt: TGTGCCAGCAGTTATGTTGGACAGGGAATAGAGACCCAGTACTTC
CDR3aa: CASSYVGQGIETQYF

d_gene: TRBD1
j_gene: TRBJ2-1
abundance: -
v_gene: TRBV6-5
len: 14
CDR3nt: TGTGCCAGCAGTCGCGGACAGGCCTACAATGAGCAGTTCTTC
CDR3aa: CASSRGQAYNEQFF

d_gene: -
j_gene: TRBJ2-4
abundance: -
v_gene: TRBV6-5
len: 14
CDR3nt: TGTGCCAGCAGCCAGACAGGTGATAAAAACATTCAGTACTTC
CDR3aa: CASSQTGDKNIQYF

d_gene: -
j_gene: TRBJ1-3
abundance: medium-sized
v_gene: TRBV18
len: 15
CDR3nt: TGTGCCAGCTCCTCAGCGGAGGCCTCTGGAAACACCATATATTTT
CDR3aa: CASSSAEASGNTIYF

d_gene: -
j_gene: TRBJ2-7
abundance: -
v_gene: TRBV27
len: 13
CDR3nt: TGTGCCAGCAGTTTAAATAGGGTAGCCGAGCAGTACTTC
CDR3aa: CASSLNRVAEQYF

d_gene: -
j_gene: TRBJ2-2
abundance: -
v_gene: TRBV19
len: 11
CDR3nt: TGTGCCAGTAGTTCCTACGGGGAGCTGTTTTTT
CDR3aa: CASSSYGELFF

d_gene: -
j_gene: TRBJ2-1
abundance: medium-sized
v_gene: TRBV7-2
len: 13
CDR3nt: TGTGCCAGCAGCTTAGTAGAGGCCAATGAGCAGTTCTTC
CDR3aa: CASSLVEANEQFF

d_gene: -
j_gene: TRBJ2-1
abundance: -
v_gene: TRBV2
len: 12
CDR3nt: TGTGCCAGCAGTCGGGACTACAATGAGCAGTTCTTC
CDR3aa: CASSRDYNEQFF

d_gene: -
j_gene: TRBJ2-3
abundance: medium-sized
v_gene: TRBV5-1
len: 17
CDR3nt: TGCGCCAGCAGCGTGACCACGGATTCTCCGCAGGGAGATACGCAGTATTTT
CDR3aa: CASSVTTDSPQGDTQYF

d_gene: -
j_gene: TRBJ2-7
abundance: once
v_gene: TRBV28
len: 13
CDR3nt: TGTGCCAGCAGGAGAGACGGCCCTTACGAGCAGTACTTC
CDR3aa: CASRRDGPYEQYF

d_gene: -
j_gene: TRBJ2-7
abundance: once
v_gene: TRBV19
len: 15
CDR3nt: TGTGCCAGTAGTATAGTCCCGTCGGTCTCCTACGAGCAGTACTTC
CDR3aa: CASSIVPSVSYEQYF

d_gene: TRBD1
j_gene: TRBJ2-1
abundance: large
v_gene: TRBV29-1
len: 15
CDR3nt: TGCAGCGTTTACCTACTGGACAGGGGGAACAATGAGCAGTTCTTC
CDR3aa: CSVYLLDRGNNEQFF

d_gene: -
j_gene: TRBJ2-7
abundance: few
v_gene: TRBV24-1
len: 12
CDR3nt: TGTGCCACATCGGACAGCTCCTACGAGCAGTACTTC
CDR3aa: CATSDSSYEQYF

d_gene: -
j_gene: TRBJ2-1
abundance: few
v_gene: TRBV6-2/TRBV6-3
len: 14
CDR3nt: TGTGCCAGCAGTAGGCAGGGGAGCTACAATGAGCAGTTCTTC
CDR3aa: CASSRQGSYNEQFF